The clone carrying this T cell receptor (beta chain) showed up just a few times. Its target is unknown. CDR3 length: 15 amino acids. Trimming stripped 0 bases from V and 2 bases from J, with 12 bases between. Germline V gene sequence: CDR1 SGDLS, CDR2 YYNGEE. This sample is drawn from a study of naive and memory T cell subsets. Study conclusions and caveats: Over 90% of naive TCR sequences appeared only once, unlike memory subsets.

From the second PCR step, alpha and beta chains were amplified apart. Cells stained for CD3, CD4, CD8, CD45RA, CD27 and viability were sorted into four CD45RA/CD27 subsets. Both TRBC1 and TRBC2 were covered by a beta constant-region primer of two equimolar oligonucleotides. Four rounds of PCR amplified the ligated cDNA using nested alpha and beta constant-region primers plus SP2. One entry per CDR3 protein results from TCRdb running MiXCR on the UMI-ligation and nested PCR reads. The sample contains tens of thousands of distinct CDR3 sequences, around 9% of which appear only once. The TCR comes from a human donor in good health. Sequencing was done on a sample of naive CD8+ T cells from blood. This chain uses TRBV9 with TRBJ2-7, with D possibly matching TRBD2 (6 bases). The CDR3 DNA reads TGTGCCAGCAGCGTAGGGGCTAGCGTAGCCTACGAGCAGTACTTC. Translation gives CASSVGASVAYEQYF.